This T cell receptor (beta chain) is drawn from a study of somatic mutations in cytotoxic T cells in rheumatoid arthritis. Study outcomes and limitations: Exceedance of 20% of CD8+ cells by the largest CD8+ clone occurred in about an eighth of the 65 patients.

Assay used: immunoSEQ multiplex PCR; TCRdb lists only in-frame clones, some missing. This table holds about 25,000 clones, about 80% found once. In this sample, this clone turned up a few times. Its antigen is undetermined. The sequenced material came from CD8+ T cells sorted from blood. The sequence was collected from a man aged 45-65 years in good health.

The CDR3: CASSLAQSNYGYTF. The CDR3 DNA sequence: TGTGCCAGCAGCTTAGCGCAGTCTAACTATGGCTACACCTTC. The chain links TRBV7-9 to TRBJ1-2; D unresolved. Trimming pared 0 bases from V and 0 bases from J, leaving 5 bases between. This CDR3 spans 14 amino acids. Germline loops: CDR1 SEHNR, CDR2 FQNEAQ (reference sequence).